This passage covers 3 T cell receptor beta chains from one sample sequenced in a study of blood T cell repertoires in COVID-19. Sequencing used immunoSEQ multiplex PCR; TCRdb keeps in-frame clones, though not all of them. The table shows about 250,000 clones, with around 85% occurring only once. The sample comprised PBMCs or T cells enriched from blood (not recorded which). The receptor set was obtained from a woman aged 50 to 60 with acute COVID-19.

This clone has a handful of counts. DNA of the CDR3: TGTGCCACCAGCAGAGAAAGTCCCAGGGCGGATACGCAGTATTTT. It translates to CATSRESPRADTQYF. The chain is built from TRBV15 and TRBJ2-3; possible D gene TRBD1, 5 bases. The germline V gene encodes CDR1 LNHNV and CDR2 YYDKDF (reference sequence). V was cut by 0 bases and J by 6 bases, with 13 bases left in between. CDR3 length: 15 amino acids. Supplemented by reference TRBV15 and TRBJ2-3, the full variable domain reads DAMVIQNPRYQVTQFGKPVTLSCSQTLNHNVMYWYQQKSSQAPKLLFHYYDKDFNNEADTPDNFQSRRPNTSFCFLDIRSPGLGDTAMYLCATSRESPRADTQYFGPGTRLTVL.

This chain connects TRBV7-2 to TRBJ1-3, with D possibly matching TRBD1 (6 bases). The V end lost 4 bases, the J end lost 2 bases, and 12 bases lay between the germline ends. The germline V gene encodes CDR1 SGHTA and CDR2 FQGNSA. CDR3 length equals 15 residues. CDR3 sequence reads: CASSYSQGPGNTIYF. CDR3 nucleotides: TGTGCCAGCAGCTACTCACAGGGCCCTGGAAACACCATATATTTT.

A single count supports this clone. V is TRBV10-2 and J is TRBJ2-1; 10 nucleotides align to TRBD2. The length of the CDR3 is 14 residues. Germline trimming cut 4 bases from V and 8 bases from J; bases unmatched to any gene: 5. The germline V gene encodes CDR1 WSHSY and CDR2 SAAADI. The CDR3 spells CASSGVAGGYEQFF. The CDR3 DNA is TGCGCCAGCAGTGGAGTAGCGGGGGGCTATGAGCAGTTCTTC.